The 31 T cell receptor beta chains presented below share a single source sample, sequenced in a study of tumor-infiltrating lymphocytes in primary liver carcinoma. Germline DNA was extracted alongside blood RNA, which was obtained from unsorted whole blood. Total RNA (around 510 ng) served as template for TCR beta cDNA synthesis primed by a constant-region primer. Researchers made the TCR beta libraries by running three nested multiplex PCR rounds with slightly modified ARM-PCR. Investigators reported that the first two PCR rounds, at roughly 11 cycles each, used TRBV1-TRBV30 forward primers with a C-beta reverse primer. TCRdb fed the multiplex PCR reads into MiXCR, producing one record per CDR3 protein. The data contain about 200,000 distinct CDR3 sequences, around three fifths of them singletons. Material: peripheral blood. These TCRs come from a woman aged 60 to 75 with primary liver carcinoma and hepatitis B virus infection.

With respect to this clonotype: Just one base apart from a much larger clone, this may be a read error. The gene calls are TRBV4-1 and TRBJ1-4; unclear D gene. The germline CDR1 and CDR2 sequences are MGHRA and YSYEKL. CDR3 length equals 16 residues. The CDR3, as DNA: TGCGTCAGCAGCCAATACTCTCCGCCGGGAATAGAAAAACTGTTTTTT. Its protein is CVSSQYSPPGIEKLFF.

CDR3 region: CARSPELAPSTDTQYF. CDR3 DNA: TGTGCCAGAAGCCCAGAACTTGCTCCTAGCACAGATACGCAGTATTTT. The rearrangement links TRBV11-2 to TRBJ2-3, with D hard to call. The length of the CDR3 is 16 residues. Germline CDR1 reads SGHAT; CDR2 reads FQNNGV. V lost 9 bases to trimming and J lost 0 bases, with 19 bases between them.

This sequence joins TRBV11-2 and TRBJ2-1, with 7 nucleotides matching TRBD2. Germline CDR1 is SGHAT and CDR2 is FQNNGV. Trimming cost V 5 bases and J 9 bases; bases outside gene matches: 7. This CDR3 is built from 13 residues. This CDR3 is CASSRTSVGEQFF. The CDR3 DNA follows: TGTGCCAGCAGCCGGACTAGTGTTGGTGAGCAGTTCTTC.

Concerning this clonotype itself: A read error may explain this, as a much larger clone is one base away. This chain links TRBV12-3 or TRBV12-4 with TRBJ1-2; possibly TRBD1 for D (5 bases). CDR3 length: 12 residues. The CDR3 here is CASTGDGYDYTF. The CDR3 coding sequence is TGTGCCAGCACCGGGGACGGCTATGACTACACCTTC.

This clonotype was detected only once. Just one base apart from a much larger clone, this may be a read error. The genes are TRBV10-3 and TRBJ2-5, with 9 positions matching TRBD1. The V gene's germline CDR1 is ENHRY and CDR2 SYGVKD. The length of the CDR3 is 16 residues. CDR3 loop: CAISDPHRGQGESQYF. In DNA, the CDR3 is TGTGCCATCAGTGATCCTCATCGGGGACAGGGTGAGAGCCAGTACTTC.

This chain uses TRBV11-3 with TRBJ2-4; D is possibly TRBD2 (5 bases). The CDR3 sequence is 15 residues long. The germline V gene has CDR1 SGHNT and CDR2 YENEEA. V was pared by 3 bases and J by 3 bases, with 12 bases between. The CDR3, as DNA: TGTGCCAGCAGCTTCGAGGGTACCTGCAAAAACATTCAGTACTTC. It yields the protein CASSFEGTCKNIQYF.

The V gene is TRBV11-2, the J gene TRBJ1-6; D ambiguous. The CDR3 length is 16 residues. The germline gives CDR1 SGHAT, CDR2 FQNNGV. Trimming left V 5 bases short and J 9 bases short, with 20 bases between. CDR3 coding DNA: TGTGCCAGCAGCCGGAGGCGGGCTACTAACCTTTCACCCCTCCACTTT. It yields the protein CASSRRRATNLSPLHF.

Concerning this clonotype itself: Just one base apart from a much larger clone, this may be a read error. The chain employs TRBV6-5 and TRBJ1-5, with D unresolved. Trimming stripped 2 bases from V and 6 bases from J, with 11 bases between. The CDR3 is 14 amino acids. Looked up from germline, CDR1 is MNHEY and CDR2 is SVGAGI. CDR3 in amino acids: CASSYAGCRQPQHF. The CDR3 nucleotides read TGTGCCAGCAGTTACGCCGGGTGCCGTCAGCCCCAGCATTTT.

For this clonotype: A much larger clone differs from this one at a single base, so this may be a read error. V is TRBV29-1 and J is TRBJ2-2; no definite D call. This CDR3 is built from 14 residues. Germline V gives CDR1 SQVTM, CDR2 ANQGSEA. V dropped 6 bases and J dropped 7 bases, with 18 bases sitting between them. The CDR3 region is CSVRVTNINGELFF. The CDR3 DNA follows: TGCAGCGTCCGCGTCACTAACATTAACGGGGAGCTGTTTTTT.

As concerns this clonotype: A read error may account for a junction end that differs from germline. V gene TRBV14 combines with J gene TRBJ1-2; D remains ambiguous. The germline gives CDR1 SGHDN, CDR2 FVKESK. The CDR3 covers 14 residues. CDR3 nucleotide sequence: TGTGTCAGCAGCCAAGATCTGCGAGGGAATGGCTACACCTTC. This sequence encodes CVSSQDLRGNGYTF.

The chain has TRBV7-2 and TRBJ1-1; D unresolved. With 1 base removed from V and 0 bases from J, the gap between germline ends came to 9 bases. The length of the CDR3 is 15 residues. Germline V lookup: CDR1 SGHTA, CDR2 FQGNSA. CDR3 nucleotide sequence: TGTGCCAGCAGCTTAGGGATAAGTGTGAACACTGAAGCTTTCTTT. Amino acid sequence: CASSLGISVNTEAFF.

V usage is TRBV28 and J usage is TRBJ1-1; possible D gene TRBD1, 6 bases. Trimming removed 6 bases at V and 0 bases at J, with 23 bases between. Germline V gives CDR1 MDHEN, CDR2 SYDVKM. The CDR3 is made up of 18 amino acids. The CDR3 nucleotides read TGTGCCAGCAGCCCCCTTTTCTTCGCGGGGGCAGTGAACACTGAAGCTTTCTTT. It codes for CASSPLFFAGAVNTEAFF.

This clonotype turned up a few times. The chain links TRBV6-7 to TRBJ1-2; maybe TRBD1 (5 bases). TRBV6-7 is an open reading frame, and its role is uncertain. The CDR3 covers 15 residues. Deletions cut 8 bases from V and 5 bases from J, with 21 bases between. In DNA, the CDR3 is TGTGCCAGCCCCCTGGGGGGGATGTATCCTTATGGCTACACCTTC. Translated, it gives CASPLGGMYPYGYTF.

As for this clonotype: The junction departs from germline at one end; a sequencing error may be responsible. The rearrangement joins TRBV11-2 to TRBJ2-5, with unresolved D. The CDR3 runs 14 residues. In germline, CDR1 is SGHAT, CDR2 FQNNGV. In DNA form, the CDR3 reads TGTGCCAGTAGCTTAGTAAGTCGGGCAGGGACCCAGTACTTC. It codes for CASSLVSRAGTQYF.

This chain connects TRBV30 to TRBJ2-2; maybe TRBD2 (7 bases). The germline V gene encodes CDR1 GTSNPN and CDR2 SVGIG (reference sequence). Trimming removed 0 bases at V and 16 bases at J, with 24 bases between. The length of the CDR3 is 15 residues. The CDR3: CAWSVRRGAGGKPFF. Here the CDR3 DNA reads TGTGCCTGGAGTGTACGTCGGGGGGCGGGCGGGAAGCCGTTTTTT.

Comments on this clonotype: A much more abundant neighbour one base away suggests this may be a read error. The chain uses TRBV10-3 and TRBJ2-1; D gene unclear. V was clipped by 4 bases and J by 6 bases, with 10 bases between them. The CDR3 sequence is 13 residues long. CDR1 and CDR2 (germline): ENHRY, SYGVKD. DNA for the CDR3: TGTGCCATCAGTGTCAGTTCACTCAATGAGCAGTTCTTC. Its protein is CAISVSSLNEQFF.

Regarding this clonotype: Just one base apart from a much larger clone, this may be a read error. V and J are TRBV29-1 and TRBJ2-5; 10 nucleotides line up with TRBD2. There are 15 residues in the CDR3. The V and J ends lost 7 bases and 2 bases, in that order; junction bases with no gene match: 10. The V gene's germline CDR1 is SQVTM and CDR2 ANQGSEA. The DNA of the CDR3 is TGCAGCGCTGTGGGAAGCGGGAGGGCGCAAGAGACCCAGTACTTC. Translated: CSAVGSGRAQETQYF.

The V gene is TRBV12-3 or TRBV12-4, the J gene TRBJ1-2, with unresolved D. The V end was cut by 3 bases, the J end by 7 bases, with 9 bases between. The CDR3 extends over 12 amino acids. Here the CDR3 reads CASSLGLLGYTF. CDR3 DNA sequence: TGTGCCAGCAGTTTGGGATTGCTTGGCTACACCTTC.

V usage is TRBV7-9 and J usage is TRBJ1-5; D remains ambiguous. Germline V gives CDR1 SEHNR, CDR2 FQNEAQ (reference sequence). This CDR3 region has 13 residues. V was pared by 1 base and J by 8 bases, with 9 bases between. CDR3 sequence: CASSLGGWEPQHF. The CDR3 DNA sequence: TGTGCCAGCAGCTTAGGTGGTTGGGAGCCCCAGCATTTT.

This clonotype was counted many times. The chain has TRBV29-1 and TRBJ1-1; a possible D gene is TRBD1 (6 bases). Deletions cut 8 bases from V and 5 bases from J, with 21 bases between. Germline V gene data show CDR1 as SQVTM and CDR2 as ANQGSEA. The CDR3 has 14 amino acids. The CDR3 nucleotides are TGCAGCTCCGTAAGGGGGGCCGGGGGAACTGAAGCTTTCTTT. Protein sequence: CSSVRGAGGTEAFF.

This clonotype has only a few counts. With a much larger clone just one base away, this may be a read error. V gene TRBV29-1 combines with J gene TRBJ2-7, with D hard to call. The CDR3 is made up of 13 amino acids. Trimming took off 5 bases at V and 4 bases at J, with 15 bases between the two ends. Germline V gene sequence: CDR1 SQVTM, CDR2 ANQGSEA. The CDR3: CSVMGFTRYEQYF. CDR3 nucleotide sequence: TGCAGCGTTATGGGCTTTACGCGGTACGAGCAGTACTTC.

The V call is TRBV3-1, the J call TRBJ1-4; the D is unclear. The germline V gene encodes CDR1 LGHDT and CDR2 YNNKEL (reference sequence). The CDR3 has 15 residues. V gave up 2 bases and J gave up 0 bases, with 7 bases separating them. For the CDR3, the DNA is TGTGCCAGCAGCCAATGGGGAGCAACTAATGAAAAACTGTTTTTT. Its protein is CASSQWGATNEKLFF.

As concerns this clonotype: The CDR3 end shows no conserved phenylalanine or tryptophan, and so a read error is likely. The chain recombines TRBV4-1 with TRBJ1-3; D call uncertain. The germline CDR1 and CDR2 sequences are MGHRA and YSYEKL. The CDR3 is 13 residues long. The germline V and J ends were trimmed by 3 bases and 4 bases, with 7 bases remaining between them. The CDR3 DNA is TGCGCCAGCAGCCAGACCCGGGGAAACACCATATATTAT. Protein sequence: CASSQTRGNTIYY.

This clonotype came up a few times. The chain links TRBV5-1 to TRBJ2-3; 10 bases fit TRBD2. Germline CDR1 is SGHRS and CDR2 is YFSETQ. This CDR3 comprises 15 residues. With 5 bases clipped from V and 6 bases from J, the junction kept 9 bases outside the gene matches. The CDR3 loop is CASRPLAGVGDTQYF. For the CDR3, the DNA is TGCGCCAGCAGACCTCTAGCGGGAGTCGGCGATACGCAGTATTTT.

This clonotype was picked up a small number of times. The chain has TRBV28 and TRBJ2-3; D possibly corresponds to TRBD1 (5 bases). V gave up 7 bases and J gave up 0 bases, with 11 bases separating them. Per the germline V gene, CDR1 is MDHEN and CDR2 is SYDVKM. This CDR3 has 14 amino acids. CDR3 region: CASMTESSTDTQYF. In DNA form, the CDR3 reads TGTGCCAGCATGACAGAGTCTAGCACAGATACGCAGTATTTT.

This clonotype was recorded at least ten times. This chain uses TRBV29-1 with TRBJ2-1; the match to TRBD2 covers 10 bases. Per the germline V gene, CDR1 is SQVTM and CDR2 is ANQGSEA. The ends lost 7 bases at V and 8 bases at J; junction bases unmatched: 14. The CDR3 is 15 residues long. The CDR3 protein is CSAPIRGLAIDEQFF. CDR3 DNA: TGCAGCGCCCCTATAAGGGGACTAGCGATCGATGAGCAGTTCTTC.

This clonotype was seen repeatedly, ten times or more. The rearrangement joins TRBV11-2 to TRBJ1-3; D ambiguous. Germline V gene lookup returns CDR1 SGHAT and CDR2 FQNNGV. V gave up 6 bases and J gave up 0 bases, with 6 bases separating them. The length of the CDR3 is 13 residues. CDR3 sequence reads: CASRKNSGNTIYF. The CDR3 nucleotides are TGTGCCAGCAGAAAGAACTCTGGAAACACCATATATTTT.

This clonotype was seen a handful of times. The V gene is TRBV28, the J gene TRBJ2-3; tentative D call: TRBD1 (5 bases). There are 14 residues in the CDR3. V was cut by 4 bases and J by 4 bases, with 12 bases left in between. The germline CDR1 and CDR2 sequences are MDHEN and SYDVKM. CDR3 residues: CASSSTTGADTQYF. CDR3 DNA sequence: TGTGCCAGCAGTTCGACAACAGGAGCAGATACGCAGTATTTT.

A note on this clonotype: No conserved phenylalanine or tryptophan is present at the end of the CDR3, so a read error is the likely explanation. The limits of the CDR3 on the DNA are not certain, so only TCRdb's listed CDR3 is given. The chain uses TRBV4-1 and TRBJ1-1; TRBD1 is taken as the D call from the table, unchecked against the DNA. The CDR3 is 14 residues long, counting both termini. CDR1 MGHRA and CDR2 YSYEKL come from the germline V gene. CDR3 in amino acids: CASSQGQGSSEALY.

Points on this clonotype: An end of the junction does not agree with germline; a read error may underlie this. J is TRBJ1-1 and V is TRBV11-3; the match to TRBD1 covers 10 bases. The CDR3 consists of 17 residues. From germline, CDR1 is SGHNT and CDR2 YENEEA. DNA for the CDR3: TGTGCCAGCAGCCTGGGACAGGGGTCCGCTTTGAACACTGGAGCTTTCTTT. This gives the protein CASSLGQGSALNTGAFF. Using reference TRBV11-3 and TRBJ1-1 for the parts outside the CDR3, the full variable domain is EAGVVQSPRYKIIEKKQPVAFWCNPISGHNTLYWYLQNLGQGPELLIRYENEEAVDDSQLPKDRFSAERLKGVDSTLKIQPAELGDSAVYLCASSLGQGSALNTGAFFGQGTRLTVV.

With respect to this clonotype: A junction end diverges from the germline sequence, so it may reflect a read error. This chain links TRBV11-2 with TRBJ2-3; 13 bases match TRBD2. The CDR3 is 16 amino acids. Germline CDR1 is SGHAT and CDR2 is FQNNGV. In nucleotides, the CDR3 is TGTGCCAGCAGCCTACGGACTAGCGGGAGCACATATACGGAGTATTTT. Its translation is CASSLRTSGSTYTEYF. Full variable domain (rest looked up from reference TRBV11-2 and TRBJ2-3): EAGVAQSPRYKIIEKRQSVAFWCNPISGHATLYWYQQILGQGPKLLIQFQNNGVVDDSQLPKDRFSAERLKGVDSTLKIQPAKLEDSAVYLCASSLRTSGSTYTEYFGPGTRLTVL.